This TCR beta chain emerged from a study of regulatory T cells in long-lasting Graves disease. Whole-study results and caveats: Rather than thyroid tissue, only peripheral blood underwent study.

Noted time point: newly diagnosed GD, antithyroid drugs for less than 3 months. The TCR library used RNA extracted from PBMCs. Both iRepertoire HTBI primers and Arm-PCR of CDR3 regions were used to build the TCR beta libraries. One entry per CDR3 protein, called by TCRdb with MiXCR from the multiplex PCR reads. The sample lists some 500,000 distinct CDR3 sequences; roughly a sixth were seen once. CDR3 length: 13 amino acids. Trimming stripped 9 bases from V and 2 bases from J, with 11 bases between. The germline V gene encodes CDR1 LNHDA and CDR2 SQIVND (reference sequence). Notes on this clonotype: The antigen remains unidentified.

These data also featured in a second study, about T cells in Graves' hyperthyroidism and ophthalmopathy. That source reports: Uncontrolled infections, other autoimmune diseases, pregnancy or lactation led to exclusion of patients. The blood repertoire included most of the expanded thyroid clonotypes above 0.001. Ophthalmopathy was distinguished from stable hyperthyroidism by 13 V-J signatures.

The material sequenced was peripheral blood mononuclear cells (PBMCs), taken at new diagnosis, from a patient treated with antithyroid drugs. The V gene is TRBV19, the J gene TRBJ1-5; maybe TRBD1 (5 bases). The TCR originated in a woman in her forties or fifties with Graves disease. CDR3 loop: CASHRDRNQPQHF. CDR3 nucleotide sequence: TGTGCCAGCCACCGGGACCGCAATCAGCCCCAGCATTTT.